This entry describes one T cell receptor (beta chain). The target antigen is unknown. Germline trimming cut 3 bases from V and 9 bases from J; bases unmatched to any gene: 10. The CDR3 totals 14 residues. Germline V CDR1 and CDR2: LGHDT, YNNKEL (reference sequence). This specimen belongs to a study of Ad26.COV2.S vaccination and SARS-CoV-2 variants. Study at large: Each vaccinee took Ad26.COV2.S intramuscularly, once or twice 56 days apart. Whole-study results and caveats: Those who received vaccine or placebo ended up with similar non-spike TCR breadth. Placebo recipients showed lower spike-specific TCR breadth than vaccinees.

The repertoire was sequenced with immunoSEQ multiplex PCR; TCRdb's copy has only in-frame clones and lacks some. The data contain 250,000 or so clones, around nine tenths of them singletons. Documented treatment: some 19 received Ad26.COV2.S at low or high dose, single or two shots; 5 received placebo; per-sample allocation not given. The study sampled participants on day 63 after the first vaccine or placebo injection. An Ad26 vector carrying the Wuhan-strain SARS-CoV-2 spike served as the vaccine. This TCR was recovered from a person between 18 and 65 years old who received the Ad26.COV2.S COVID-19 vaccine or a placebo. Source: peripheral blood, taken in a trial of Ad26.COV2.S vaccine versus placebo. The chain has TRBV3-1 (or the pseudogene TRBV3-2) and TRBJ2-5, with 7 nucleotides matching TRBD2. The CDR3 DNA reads TGTGCCAGCAGCCAGATGCGGGGGAAAGGTTCCCAGTACTTC. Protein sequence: CASSQMRGKGSQYF.